This TCR beta chain appears in the sequencing data of a study of T-cell reconstitution after alpha-beta-depleted transplantation in children (dated by TCRdb to the mid-2010s). About the full investigation: The study quantitatively tracked T-cell immune reconstitution after TCRalphabeta/CD19-depleted allogeneic hematopoietic cell transplantation in children using TCR repertoire profiling.

General findings and caveats noted by the study authors: The high TCRbeta diversity at day 60 in some patients was ascribed to recipient T cells and intrathymic progenitors that had survived conditioning. The apparently early recovery of alphabetaT-cell counts about two months after transplant reportedly depended on only several hundred rapidly expanded clones that came from non-depleted graft cells. Over the following months the frequencies of hyperexpanded clones went down, and after one year T-cell counts and TCRbeta diversity were mostly credited to newly produced T cells.

Library preparation used PCR. TCRdb names Illumina HiSeq 2500 as the instrument used. TCR library preparation used molecular barcoding, with unique molecular identifiers applied to normalize quantification of the TCRbeta repertoire. In TCRdb, the public reads were trimmed at Q25 with fastp and aligned with MiXCR, with productive beta chains retained. When rows share a CDR3 protein, they turn into one entry using the most common DNA and genes. This sample comprises around 580,000 distinct CDR3 sequences, roughly 30% of them detected only once. The ten biggest clones cover 35% to 40% of the sample. From its cysteine to its phenylalanine, the CDR3 spans 15 amino acids. Only the CDR3 portion is preserved as DNA: 45 bases, with reading frame beginning at the first base. According to the germline V gene (reference sequence), CDR1 reads LGHDT and CDR2 reads YNNKEL. Cut back by 1 base and 3 bases, the V and J ends lie 10 bases apart.

Remarks on this clonotype: The antigen this receptor binds is unknown. Base quality data are lacking; no much larger clone is found one base away.

This specimen's treatment or condition label, per the study, means: allogeneic hematopoietic cell transplantation with graft depleted of TCRalphabeta T cells and CD19 B cells. TCRalphabeta/CD19-depleted allogeneic hematopoietic cell grafts were given to the transplant recipients, all of whom were children. The sample consisted of PBMCs, taken before TCRalphabeta/CD19-depleted stem cell transplant. The chain was built from TRBV3-1 and TRBJ1-5, with no reliable assignment of the D segment. The clonotype comes from a boy under two years old with Wiskott-Aldrich syndrome, due to receive a stem cell transplant. The nucleotide sequence is given as TGTGCCAGCAGCCAAGGGTTTTGGAACAATCAGCCCCAGCATTTT. It specifies CASSQGFWNNQPQHF. The CDR3 plus the reference TRBV3-1 and TRBJ1-5 genes for the other parts give the full variable domain: DTAVSQTPKYLVTQMGNDKSIKCEQNLGHDTMYWYKQDSKKFLKIMFSYNNKELIINETVPNRFSPKSPDKAHLNLHINSLELGDSAVYFCASSQGFWNNQPQHFGDGTRLSIL.